Sequencing of this T cell receptor (beta chain) was carried out in a study of blood T cells in healthy people across ages. Study-wide results and caveats: Age showed a roughly linear inverse relationship with TCR beta diversity per million T cells. CMV status of donors was unknown, possibly confounding expanded clonotype changes.

Peripheral blood from each donor was collected in a volume of approximately 10 milliliters. This clonotype was detected only a few times. Its antigen is currently unknown. This CDR3 spans 13 amino acids. Between the trimmed V and J ends, which lost 6 bases and 9 bases, there was a span of 15 bases. Alongside a J-beta primer mix, a sample-barcoded 5' primer served in a second PCR lasting roughly 7 to 12 cycles. One entry per CDR3 protein, called by TCRdb with MiXCR from the 5' RACE reads. The sample records approximately 1,100,000 distinct CDR3 sequences, more than 40% being singletons. The rearrangement links TRBV12-3 or TRBV12-4 to TRBJ2-1; maybe TRBD2 (6 bases). This TCR came from an older woman in good health. The sample comprised blood. DNA for the CDR3: TGTGCCAGCAGAAGGGCTGGGGGAGGTGAGCAGTTCTTC. Its protein product is CASRRAGGGEQFF.